The 9 T cell receptor beta chains presented below share a single source sample, sequenced in a study of response to subunit inactivated influenza vaccine. Using its own MiXCR run on the RT-PCR reads, TCRdb lists one record per CDR3 protein. The sample includes 500,000 to 600,000 distinct CDR3 sequences, approximately 12% seen only once; the top ten take 9.5% to 13%. The specimen comprised PBMCs from blood, sampled on the day of vaccination. All receptors come from a man aged 50 or older who received an inactivated influenza vaccine.

This clonotype was seen a handful of times. The J gene is TRBJ1-1, the V gene TRBV11-2; D is uncertain. This CDR3 contains 13 residues. In germline, CDR1 is SGHAT, CDR2 FQNNGV. The ends were cut back, 4 bases at V and 6 bases at J, with 12 bases in the middle. CDR3 bases: TGTGCCAGCAGCTATTCGGTAGGTGCTGAAGCTTTCTTT. This encodes CASSYSVGAEAFF.

With regard to this clonotype: The junction differs from germline at one of its ends, possibly a read error. The chain employs TRBV28 and TRBJ2-5; 9 bases fit TRBD1. The germline V gene has CDR1 MDHEN and CDR2 SYDVKM. The CDR3 runs to 15 residues. The CDR3: CATSGAGQGQESQYF. The CDR3 nucleotides are TGTGCCACCTCCGGCGCGGGACAGGGACAAGAGAGCCAGTACTTC.

In its sample, this clonotype was seen many times. The chain links TRBV15 to TRBJ2-3, with D perhaps TRBD1 (6 bases). This CDR3 has 14 amino acids. Trimming cost V 1 base and J 6 bases, with 11 bases left between them. Germline lookup yields CDR1 LNHNV and CDR2 YYDKDF (reference sequence). The CDR3 DNA follows: TGTGCCACCAGCAGAGCGAGGGGGTGGGATACGCAGTATTTT. Encoded protein: CATSRARGWDTQYF.

This clonotype appeared many times. Here the CDR3 reads CSAKLGQASNSPLHF. CDR3 sequence (DNA): TGCAGTGCTAAGCTGGGACAGGCTAGCAATTCACCCCTCCACTTT. This chain connects TRBV20-1 to TRBJ1-6; 8 bases are shared with TRBD1. From germline, CDR1 is DFQATT and CDR2 SNEGSKA (reference sequence). V lost 4 bases to trimming and J lost 7 bases; unmatched junction nucleotides: 9. This CDR3 spans 15 amino acids.

This chain joins TRBV6-1 and TRBJ1-6; the match to TRBD1 covers 8 bases. After removal of 6 bases from V and 5 bases from J, the junction contained 15 bases not matched to a gene. Germline-derived CDR1 and CDR2 are MNHNS and SASEGT. The CDR3 runs 18 residues. As DNA, the CDR3 is TGTGCCAGCAGCTCCAGAACGGACAGGGCCCCGAATAATTCACCCCTCCACTTT. Its protein product is CASSSRTDRAPNNSPLHF.

There are a few counts of this clonotype. This chain uses TRBV7-9 with TRBJ2-1; TRBD2 matches 8 bases. Germline V CDR1 and CDR2: SEHNR, FQNEAQ (reference sequence). With 7 bases clipped from V and 4 bases from J, the junction kept 6 bases outside the gene matches. The CDR3 contains 14 residues. The CDR3 loop is CASTWAGGYNEQFF. The CDR3 region has the DNA TGTGCCAGCACGTGGGCGGGAGGATACAATGAGCAGTTCTTC. The full variable domain, with the rest looked up from reference TRBV7-9 and TRBJ2-1, is DTGVSQNPRHKITKRGQNVTFRCDPISEHNRLYWYRQTLGQGPEFLTYFQNEAQLEKSRLLSDRFSAERPKGSFSTLEIQRTEQGDSAMYLCASTWAGGYNEQFFGPGTRLTVL.

The V gene is TRBV24-1, the J gene TRBJ2-2; TRBD1 matches at 8 bases. The trim removed 1 base at V and 7 bases at J, leaving 7 bases unmatched. The CDR3 is 16 amino acids. Germline CDR1 and CDR2: KGHDR and SFDVKD. CDR3 sequence (DNA): TGTGCCACCAGTGATTTTGGACAGGGAGAAGACGGGGAGCTGTTTTTT. Protein: CATSDFGQGEDGELFF.

There are many counts of this clonotype. The chain recombines TRBV12-3 or TRBV12-4 with TRBJ1-5; 7 bases are shared with TRBD1. This CDR3 has 14 amino acids. J gave up 1 base and V 4 bases, and 1 base lay outside the gene matches. In DNA form, the CDR3 reads TGTGCCAGCAGTTGGGACAGCAGCAATCAGCCCCAGCATTTT. It codes for CASSWDSSNQPQHF.

This clonotype occurred a few times. V and J are TRBV20-1 and TRBJ2-5; a weak D match, TRBD2 (6 bases). V lost 2 bases to trimming and J lost 5 bases, with 15 bases between them. The CDR3 consists of 14 residues. From germline, CDR1 is DFQATT and CDR2 SNEGSKA (reference sequence). The CDR3 loop reads CSARLRGAGETQYF. Written as DNA, the CDR3 is TGCAGTGCTAGACTCCGGGGAGCGGGCGAGACCCAGTACTTC.